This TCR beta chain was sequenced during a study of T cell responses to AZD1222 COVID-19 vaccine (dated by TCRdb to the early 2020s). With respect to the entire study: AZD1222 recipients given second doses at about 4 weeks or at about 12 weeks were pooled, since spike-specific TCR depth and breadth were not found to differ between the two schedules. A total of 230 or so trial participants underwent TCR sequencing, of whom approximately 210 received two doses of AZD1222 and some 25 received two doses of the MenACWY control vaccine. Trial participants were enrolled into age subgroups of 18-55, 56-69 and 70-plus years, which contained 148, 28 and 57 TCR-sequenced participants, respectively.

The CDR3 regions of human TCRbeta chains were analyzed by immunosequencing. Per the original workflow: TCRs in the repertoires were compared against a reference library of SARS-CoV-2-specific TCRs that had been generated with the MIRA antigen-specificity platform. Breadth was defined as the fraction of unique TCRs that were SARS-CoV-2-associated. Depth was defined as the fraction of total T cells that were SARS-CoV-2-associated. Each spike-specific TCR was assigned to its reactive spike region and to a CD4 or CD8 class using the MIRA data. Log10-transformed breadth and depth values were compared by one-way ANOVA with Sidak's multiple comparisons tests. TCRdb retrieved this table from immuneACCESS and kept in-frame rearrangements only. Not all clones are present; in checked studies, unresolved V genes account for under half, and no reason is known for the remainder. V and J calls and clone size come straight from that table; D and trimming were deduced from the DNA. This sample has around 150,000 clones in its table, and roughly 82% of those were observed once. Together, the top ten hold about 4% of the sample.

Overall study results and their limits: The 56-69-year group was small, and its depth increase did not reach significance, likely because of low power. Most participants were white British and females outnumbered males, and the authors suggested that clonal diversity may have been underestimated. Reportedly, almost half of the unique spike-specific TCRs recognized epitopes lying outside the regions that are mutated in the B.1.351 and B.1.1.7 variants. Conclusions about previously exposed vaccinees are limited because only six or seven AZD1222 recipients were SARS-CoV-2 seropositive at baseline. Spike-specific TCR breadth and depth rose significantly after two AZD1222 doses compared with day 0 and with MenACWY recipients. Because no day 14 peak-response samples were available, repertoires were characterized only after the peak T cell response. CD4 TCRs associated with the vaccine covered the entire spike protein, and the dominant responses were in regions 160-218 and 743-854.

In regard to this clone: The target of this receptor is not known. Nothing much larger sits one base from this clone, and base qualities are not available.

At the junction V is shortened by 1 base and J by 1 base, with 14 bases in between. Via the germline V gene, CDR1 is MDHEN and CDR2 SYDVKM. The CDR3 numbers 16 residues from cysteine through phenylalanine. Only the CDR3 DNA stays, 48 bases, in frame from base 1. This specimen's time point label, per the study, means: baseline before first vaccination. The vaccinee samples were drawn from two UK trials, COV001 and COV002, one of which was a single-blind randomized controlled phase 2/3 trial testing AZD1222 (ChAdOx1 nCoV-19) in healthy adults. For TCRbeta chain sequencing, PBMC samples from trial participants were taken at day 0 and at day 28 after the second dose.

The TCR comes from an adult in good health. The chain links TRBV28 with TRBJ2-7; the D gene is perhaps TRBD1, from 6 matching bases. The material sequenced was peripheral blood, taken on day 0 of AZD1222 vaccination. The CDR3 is CASSLLGTKASYEQYF. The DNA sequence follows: TGTGCCAGCAGTTTATTGGGGACAAAAGCTTCCTACGAGCAGTACTTC.